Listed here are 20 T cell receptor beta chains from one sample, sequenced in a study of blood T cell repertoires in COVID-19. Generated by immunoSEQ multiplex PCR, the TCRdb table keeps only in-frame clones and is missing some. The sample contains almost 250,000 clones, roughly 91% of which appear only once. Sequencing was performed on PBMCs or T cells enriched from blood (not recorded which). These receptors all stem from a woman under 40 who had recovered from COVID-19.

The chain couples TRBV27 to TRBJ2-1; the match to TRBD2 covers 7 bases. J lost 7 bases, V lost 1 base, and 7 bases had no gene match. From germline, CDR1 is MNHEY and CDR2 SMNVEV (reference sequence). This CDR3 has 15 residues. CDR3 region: CASSLLWEGGNEQFF. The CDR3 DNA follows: TGTGCCAGCAGTTTATTGTGGGAGGGCGGAAATGAGCAGTTCTTC.

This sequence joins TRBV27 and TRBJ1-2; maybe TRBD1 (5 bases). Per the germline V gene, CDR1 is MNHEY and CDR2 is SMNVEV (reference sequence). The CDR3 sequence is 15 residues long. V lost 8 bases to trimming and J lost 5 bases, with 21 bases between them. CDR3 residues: CASRRLSGQSYGYTF. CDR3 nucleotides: TGTGCCAGCCGGCGGTTGTCAGGGCAGAGTTATGGCTACACCTTC.

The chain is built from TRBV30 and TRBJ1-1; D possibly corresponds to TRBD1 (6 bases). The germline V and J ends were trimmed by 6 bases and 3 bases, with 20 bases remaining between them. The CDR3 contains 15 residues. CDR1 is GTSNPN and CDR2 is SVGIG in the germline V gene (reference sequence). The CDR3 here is CACTGFRGRDTEAFF. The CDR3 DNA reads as TGTGCCTGTACAGGGTTTCGTGGACGGGACACTGAAGCTTTCTTT.

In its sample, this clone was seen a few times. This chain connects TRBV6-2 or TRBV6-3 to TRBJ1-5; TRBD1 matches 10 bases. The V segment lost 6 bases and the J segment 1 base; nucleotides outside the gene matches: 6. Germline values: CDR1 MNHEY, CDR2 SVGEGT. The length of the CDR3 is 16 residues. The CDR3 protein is CASSRTGGGSNQPQHF. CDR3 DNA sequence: TGTGCCAGCAGCAGGACAGGGGGTGGAAGCAATCAGCCCCAGCATTTT.

Written as DNA, the CDR3 is TGTGCCAGCAGCTTAGGACTAGCTCAGCAGTTCTTC. This encodes CASSLGLAQQFF. V is TRBV13 and J is TRBJ2-1, with a tentative D call TRBD2 (6 bases). V lost 0 bases and J lost 11, with 8 bases in between. The germline V gene encodes CDR1 PRHDT and CDR2 FYEKMQ (reference sequence). This CDR3 region has 12 residues.

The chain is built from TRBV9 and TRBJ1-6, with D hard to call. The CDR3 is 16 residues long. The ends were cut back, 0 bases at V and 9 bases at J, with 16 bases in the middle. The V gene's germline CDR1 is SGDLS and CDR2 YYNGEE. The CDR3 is CASSVESATFISPLHF. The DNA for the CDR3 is TGTGCCAGCAGCGTAGAGAGTGCAACGTTCATTTCACCCCTCCACTTT.

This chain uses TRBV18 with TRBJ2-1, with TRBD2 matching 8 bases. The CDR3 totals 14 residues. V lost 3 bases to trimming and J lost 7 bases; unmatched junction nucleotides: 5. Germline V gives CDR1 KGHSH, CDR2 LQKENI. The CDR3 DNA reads TGTGCCAGCTCACCTCGACGGGAGGGAAATGAGCAGTTCTTC. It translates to CASSPRREGNEQFF.

Here the CDR3 DNA reads TGTGCCACCTCAACCATTTACGGGACAGGGGGCAAGGAGACCCAGTACTTC. Translation gives CATSTIYGTGGKETQYF. This chain connects TRBV19 to TRBJ2-5; 12 bases agree with TRBD1. This CDR3 has 17 residues. Trimming cost V 10 bases and J 5 bases; bases outside gene matches: 17. Germline CDR1 is LNHDA and CDR2 is SQIVND (reference sequence).

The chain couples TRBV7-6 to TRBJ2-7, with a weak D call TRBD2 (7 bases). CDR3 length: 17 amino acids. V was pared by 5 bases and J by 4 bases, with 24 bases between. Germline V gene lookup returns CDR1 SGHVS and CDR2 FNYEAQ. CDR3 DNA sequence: TGTGCCAGCAGCCCCAGTTGGGGGGGGGCGGGTTTTTACGAGCAGTACTTC. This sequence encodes CASSPSWGGAGFYEQYF.

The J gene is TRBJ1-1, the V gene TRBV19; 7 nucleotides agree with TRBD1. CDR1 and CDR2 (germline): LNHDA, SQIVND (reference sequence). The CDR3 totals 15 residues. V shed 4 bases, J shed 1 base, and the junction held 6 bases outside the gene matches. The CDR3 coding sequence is TGTGCCAGTAGTACGGGCGGGACAGCGAACACTGAAGCTTTCTTT. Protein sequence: CASSTGGTANTEAFF.

CDR3 residues: CASRGGQGIGANVLTF. In DNA, the CDR3 is TGTGCCAGCAGGGGCGGACAGGGGATCGGGGCCAACGTCCTGACTTTC. This chain links TRBV2 with TRBJ2-6, with 9 bases that match TRBD1. Trimming removed 6 bases from V and 4 bases from J; junction bases left unmatched: 7. The CDR3 loop spans 16 amino acids. Germline CDR1 is SNHLY and CDR2 is FYNNEI.

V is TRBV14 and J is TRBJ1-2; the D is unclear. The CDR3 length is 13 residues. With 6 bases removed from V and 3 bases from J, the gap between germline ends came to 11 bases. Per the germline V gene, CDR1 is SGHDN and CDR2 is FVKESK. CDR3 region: CASSFNAHYGYTF. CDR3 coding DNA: TGTGCCAGCAGTTTCAACGCGCACTATGGCTACACCTTC.

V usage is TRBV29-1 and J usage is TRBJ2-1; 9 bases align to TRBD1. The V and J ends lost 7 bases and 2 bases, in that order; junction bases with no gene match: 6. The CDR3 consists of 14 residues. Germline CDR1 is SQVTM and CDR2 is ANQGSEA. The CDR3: CSADRGWTYNEQFF. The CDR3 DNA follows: TGCAGCGCCGACAGGGGGTGGACCTACAATGAGCAGTTCTTC.

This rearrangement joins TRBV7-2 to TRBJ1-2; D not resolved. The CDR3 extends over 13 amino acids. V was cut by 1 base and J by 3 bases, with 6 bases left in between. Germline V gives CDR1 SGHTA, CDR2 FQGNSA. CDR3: CASSLEQYYGYTF. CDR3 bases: TGTGCCAGCAGCTTAGAACAGTACTATGGCTACACCTTC.

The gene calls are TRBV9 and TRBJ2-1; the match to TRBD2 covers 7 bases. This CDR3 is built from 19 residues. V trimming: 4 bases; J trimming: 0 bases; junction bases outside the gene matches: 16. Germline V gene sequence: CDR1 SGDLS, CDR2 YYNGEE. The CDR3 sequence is CASSPEGLLVPASYNEQFF. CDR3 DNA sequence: TGTGCCAGCAGCCCAGAGGGACTACTAGTCCCAGCCTCCTACAATGAGCAGTTCTTC.

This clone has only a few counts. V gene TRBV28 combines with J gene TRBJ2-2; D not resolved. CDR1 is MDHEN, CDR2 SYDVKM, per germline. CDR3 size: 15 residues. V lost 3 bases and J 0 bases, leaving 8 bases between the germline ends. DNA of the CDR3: TGTGCCAGCAGTTTGGAGCGTACGAACACCGGGGAGCTGTTTTTT. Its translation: CASSLERTNTGELFF.

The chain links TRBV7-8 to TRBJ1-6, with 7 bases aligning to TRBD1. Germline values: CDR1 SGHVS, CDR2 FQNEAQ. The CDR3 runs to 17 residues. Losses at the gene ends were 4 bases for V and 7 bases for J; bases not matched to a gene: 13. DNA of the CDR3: TGTGCCAGCAGCTCAACCCCCCGGGACAGACGAAATTCACCCCTCCACTTT. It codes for CASSSTPRDRRNSPLHF.

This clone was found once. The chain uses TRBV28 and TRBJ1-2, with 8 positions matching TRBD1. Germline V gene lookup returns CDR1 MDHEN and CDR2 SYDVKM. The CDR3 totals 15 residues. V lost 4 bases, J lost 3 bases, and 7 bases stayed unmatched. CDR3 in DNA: TGTGCCAGCAGTTCCCAGGGGGCGCAGGACTATGGCTACACCTTC. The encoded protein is CASSSQGAQDYGYTF.

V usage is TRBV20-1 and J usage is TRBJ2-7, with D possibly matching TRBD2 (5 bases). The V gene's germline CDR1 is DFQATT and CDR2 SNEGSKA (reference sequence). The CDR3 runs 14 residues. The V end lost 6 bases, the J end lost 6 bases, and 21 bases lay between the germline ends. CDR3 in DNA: TGCAGTGCGAGTTCCCTATATCGGGATGTCGAGCAGTACTTC. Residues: CSASSLYRDVEQYF.

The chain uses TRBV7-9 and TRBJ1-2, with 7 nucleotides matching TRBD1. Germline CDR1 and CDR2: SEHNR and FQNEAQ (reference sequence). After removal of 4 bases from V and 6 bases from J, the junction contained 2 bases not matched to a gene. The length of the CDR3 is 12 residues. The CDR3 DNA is TGTGCCAGCAGCTCTACAGGGGATGGCTACACCTTC. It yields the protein CASSSTGDGYTF.